These 8 T cell receptor beta chains were sequenced from one sample in a study of shared clonotypes between healthy human individuals. Assay: immunoSEQ multiplex PCR; the TCRdb copy retains only in-frame clones and omits some. The sample records a few million clones, approximately 95% being singletons. Sample: naive CD4+ T cells sorted from blood. The subset was: CD45RA+ positively selected. These receptors all come from a young man in good health.

The chain uses TRBV11-3 and TRBJ2-5; 7 bases map to TRBD1. With 1 base clipped from V and 3 bases from J, the junction kept 5 bases outside the gene matches. This CDR3 contains 15 residues. Germline V CDR1 and CDR2: SGHNT, YENEEA. The CDR3 loop is CASSLGGTEKETQYF. The CDR3 nucleotides read TGTGCCAGCAGCTTAGGAGGGACAGAGAAAGAGACCCAGTACTTC.

This chain joins TRBV9 and TRBJ1-2; tentatively, D is TRBD1 (6 bases). The CDR3 contains 15 residues. V was clipped by 0 bases and J by 8 bases, with 17 bases between them. Germline values: CDR1 SGDLS, CDR2 YYNGEE. This CDR3 reads CASSVAGGGGEGYTF. The DNA of the CDR3 is TGTGCCAGCAGCGTAGCTGGCGGAGGGGGAGAGGGCTACACCTTC. The whole variable domain, remainder taken from reference TRBV9 and TRBJ1-2, is DSGVTQTPKHLITATGQRVTLRCSPRSGDLSVYWYQQSLDQGLQFLIQYYNGEERAKGNILERFSAQQFPDLHSELNLSSLELGDSALYFCASSVAGGGGEGYTFGSGTRLTVV.

This rearrangement joins TRBV21-1 to TRBJ1-1. TRBV21-1 is tagged as a pseudogene. CDR3 length: 15 residues. The CDR3: CASSKVQEGRTEAFF. Here the CDR3 DNA reads TGTGCCAGCAGCAAAGTACAGGAGGGAAGGACTGAAGCTTTCTTT.

In the case of this clone: Additional DNA sequences in this sample encode the identical CDR3. This chain uses TRBV5-1 with TRBJ1-2; the D is unclear. V was pared by 0 bases and J by 5 bases, with 8 bases between. This CDR3 region has 13 residues. Germline V gene sequence: CDR1 SGHRS, CDR2 YFSETQ. The CDR3 nucleotides are TGCGCCAGCAGCTTGGCCCTGGGGTATGGCTACACCTTC. This codes for CASSLALGYGYTF.

The chain combines TRBV2 with TRBJ2-2, with 8 bases lining up with TRBD2. This CDR3 is 15 amino acids long. The V segment lost 8 bases and the J segment 3 bases; nucleotides outside the gene matches: 8. The germline V gene encodes CDR1 SNHLY and CDR2 FYNNEI. Here the CDR3 DNA reads TGTGCCAGCTACGCCGGGACTAGAGACACCGGGGAGCTGTTTTTT. This codes for CASYAGTRDTGELFF.

The chain recombines TRBV6-5 with TRBJ1-2, with D possibly TRBD1 on 6 matching bases. This CDR3 is 14 amino acids long. Trimming cost V 5 bases and J 0 bases, with 10 bases left between them. Germline assignment: CDR1 MNHEY and CDR2 SVGAGI. The DNA of the CDR3 is TGTGCCAGCAGTGCAGACAGGTCTAACTATGGCTACACCTTC. It codes for CASSADRSNYGYTF.

The chain joins TRBV5-1 to TRBJ2-7, with D maybe TRBD1 (6 bases). The germline CDR1 and CDR2 sequences are SGHRS and YFSETQ. The CDR3 runs to 18 residues. Trimming left V 4 bases short and J 2 bases short, with 25 bases between. The CDR3 region has the DNA TGCGCCAGCAGCCAGACAACGGCACCCACAGGGAGAGCCTACGAGCAGTACTTC. Amino acid sequence: CASSQTTAPTGRAYEQYF.

The genes are TRBV4-3 and TRBJ2-7; 13 bases map to TRBD2. Losses at the gene ends were 4 bases for V and 0 bases for J; bases not matched to a gene: 9. This CDR3 has 18 amino acids. Per germline, CDR1 LGHNA and CDR2 YSLEER. The DNA for the CDR3 is TGCGCCAGCAGCCCTCGGACTAGCGGGAGTTTAGGCTCCTACGAGCAGTACTTC. Protein: CASSPRTSGSLGSYEQYF.